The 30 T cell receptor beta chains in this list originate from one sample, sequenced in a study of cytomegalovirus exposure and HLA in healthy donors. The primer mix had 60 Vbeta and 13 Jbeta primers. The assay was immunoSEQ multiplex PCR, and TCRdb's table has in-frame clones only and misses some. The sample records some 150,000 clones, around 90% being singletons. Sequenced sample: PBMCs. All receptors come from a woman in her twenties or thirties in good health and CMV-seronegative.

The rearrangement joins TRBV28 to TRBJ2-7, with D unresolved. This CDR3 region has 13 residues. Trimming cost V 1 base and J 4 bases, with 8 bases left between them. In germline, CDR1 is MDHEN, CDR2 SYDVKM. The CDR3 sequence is CASSLLREYEQYF. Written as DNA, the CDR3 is TGTGCCAGCAGTTTATTACGAGAATACGAGCAGTACTTC.

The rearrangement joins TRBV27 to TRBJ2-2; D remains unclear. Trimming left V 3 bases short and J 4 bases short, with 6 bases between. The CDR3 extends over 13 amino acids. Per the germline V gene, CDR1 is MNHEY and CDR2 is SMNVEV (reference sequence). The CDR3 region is CASSFRVTGELFF. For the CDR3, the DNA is TGTGCCAGCAGTTTCCGGGTCACCGGGGAGCTGTTTTTT.

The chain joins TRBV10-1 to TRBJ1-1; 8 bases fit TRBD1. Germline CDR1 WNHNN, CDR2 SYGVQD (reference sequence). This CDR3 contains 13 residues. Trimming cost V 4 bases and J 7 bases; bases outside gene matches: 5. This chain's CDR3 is CASSVRQGSEAFF. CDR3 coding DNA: TGCGCCAGCAGTGTCCGACAGGGGAGTGAAGCTTTCTTT.

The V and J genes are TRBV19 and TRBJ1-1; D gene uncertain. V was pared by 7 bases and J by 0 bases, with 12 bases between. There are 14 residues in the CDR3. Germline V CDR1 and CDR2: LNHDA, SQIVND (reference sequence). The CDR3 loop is CASKAGGLNTEAFF. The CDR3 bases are TGTGCCAGTAAGGCCGGCGGCCTGAACACTGAAGCTTTCTTT.

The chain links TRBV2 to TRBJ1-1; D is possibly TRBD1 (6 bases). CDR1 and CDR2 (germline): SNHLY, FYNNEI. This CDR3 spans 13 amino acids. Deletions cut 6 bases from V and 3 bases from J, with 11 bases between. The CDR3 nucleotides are TGTGCCAGCAGAGGTACAGGGTACACTGAAGCTTTCTTT. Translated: CASRGTGYTEAFF.

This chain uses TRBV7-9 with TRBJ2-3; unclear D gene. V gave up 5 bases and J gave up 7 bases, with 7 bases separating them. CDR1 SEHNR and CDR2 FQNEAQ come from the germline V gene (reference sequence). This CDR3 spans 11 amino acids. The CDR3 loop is CASSTTYTQYF. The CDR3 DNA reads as TGTGCCAGCAGCACTACCTATACGCAGTATTTT.

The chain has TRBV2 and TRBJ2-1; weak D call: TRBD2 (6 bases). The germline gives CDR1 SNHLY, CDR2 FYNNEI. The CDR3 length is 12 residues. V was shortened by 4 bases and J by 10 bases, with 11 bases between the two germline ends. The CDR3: CASSGARGEQFF. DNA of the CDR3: TGTGCCAGCAGTGGGGCGCGGGGCGAGCAGTTCTTC.

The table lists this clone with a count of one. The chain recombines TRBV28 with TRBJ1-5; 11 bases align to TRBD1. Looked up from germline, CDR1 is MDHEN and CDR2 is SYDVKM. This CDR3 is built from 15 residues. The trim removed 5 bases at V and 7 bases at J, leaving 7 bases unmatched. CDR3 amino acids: CASSTIGDRGQPQHF. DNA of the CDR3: TGTGCCAGCAGTACCATAGGGGACAGGGGGCAGCCCCAGCATTTT.

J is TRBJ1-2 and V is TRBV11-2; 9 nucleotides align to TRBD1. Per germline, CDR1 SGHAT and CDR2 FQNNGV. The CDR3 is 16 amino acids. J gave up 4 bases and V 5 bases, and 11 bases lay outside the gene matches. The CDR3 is CASSPHLGTGPYGYTF. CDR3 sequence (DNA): TGTGCCAGCAGCCCACACCTAGGGACAGGGCCCTATGGCTACACCTTC. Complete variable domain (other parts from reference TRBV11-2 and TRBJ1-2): EAGVAQSPRYKIIEKRQSVAFWCNPISGHATLYWYQQILGQGPKLLIQFQNNGVVDDSQLPKDRFSAERLKGVDSTLKIQPAKLEDSAVYLCASSPHLGTGPYGYTFGSGTRLTVV.

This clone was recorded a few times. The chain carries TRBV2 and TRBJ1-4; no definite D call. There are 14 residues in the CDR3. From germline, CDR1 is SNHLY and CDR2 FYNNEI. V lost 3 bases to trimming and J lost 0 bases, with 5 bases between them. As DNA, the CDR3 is TGTGCCAGCAGTGAGTCTTCAACTAATGAAAAACTGTTTTTT. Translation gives CASSESSTNEKLFF.

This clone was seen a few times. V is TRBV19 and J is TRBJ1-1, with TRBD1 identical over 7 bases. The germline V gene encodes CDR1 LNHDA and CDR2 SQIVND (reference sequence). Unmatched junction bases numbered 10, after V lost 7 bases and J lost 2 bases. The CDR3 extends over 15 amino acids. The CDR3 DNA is TGTGCCAGTAACTCACAGGGGACCCTCAACACTGAAGCTTTCTTT. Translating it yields CASNSQGTLNTEAFF. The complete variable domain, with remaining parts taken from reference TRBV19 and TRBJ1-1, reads DGGITQSPKYLFRKEGQNVTLSCEQNLNHDAMYWYRQDPGQGLRLIYYSQIVNDFQKGDIAEGYSVSREKKESFPLTVTSAQKNPTAFYLCASNSQGTLNTEAFFGQGTRLTVV.

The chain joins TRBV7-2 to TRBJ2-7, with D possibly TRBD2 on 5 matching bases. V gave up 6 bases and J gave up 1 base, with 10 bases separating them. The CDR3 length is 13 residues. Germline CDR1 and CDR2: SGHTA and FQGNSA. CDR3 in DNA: TGTGCCAGCAGGAAGAGGGTTTCCTACGAGCAGTACTTC. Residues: CASRKRVSYEQYF.

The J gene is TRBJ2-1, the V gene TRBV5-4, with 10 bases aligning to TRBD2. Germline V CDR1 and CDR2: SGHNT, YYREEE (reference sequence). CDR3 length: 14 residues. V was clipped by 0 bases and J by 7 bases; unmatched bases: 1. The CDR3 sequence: CASSLASGSNEQFF. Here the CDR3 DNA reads TGTGCCAGCAGCTTGGCTAGCGGGAGTAATGAGCAGTTCTTC.

CDR3: CASDFTGTWRTEAFF. The CDR3 DNA is TGTGCCAGTGATTTTACCGGAACTTGGAGGACTGAAGCTTTCTTT. The rearrangement uses TRBV19 and TRBJ1-1; D unclear. The germline V and J ends were trimmed by 8 bases and 5 bases, with 21 bases remaining between them. In germline, CDR1 is LNHDA, CDR2 SQIVND (reference sequence). The CDR3 sequence is 15 residues long.

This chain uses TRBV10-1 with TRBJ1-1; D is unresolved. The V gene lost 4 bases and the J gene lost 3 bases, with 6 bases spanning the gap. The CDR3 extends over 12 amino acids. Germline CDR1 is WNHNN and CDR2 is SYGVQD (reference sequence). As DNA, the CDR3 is TGCGCCAGCAGTGGGCCCGACACTGAAGCTTTCTTT. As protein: CASSGPDTEAFF.

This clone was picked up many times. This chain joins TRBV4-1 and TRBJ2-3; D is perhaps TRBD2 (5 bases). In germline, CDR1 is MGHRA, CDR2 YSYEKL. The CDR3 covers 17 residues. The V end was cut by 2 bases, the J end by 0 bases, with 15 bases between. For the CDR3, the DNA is TGCGCCAGCAGCCAAATCCTCGGTACGGGAAGCACAGATACGCAGTATTTT. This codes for CASSQILGTGSTDTQYF.

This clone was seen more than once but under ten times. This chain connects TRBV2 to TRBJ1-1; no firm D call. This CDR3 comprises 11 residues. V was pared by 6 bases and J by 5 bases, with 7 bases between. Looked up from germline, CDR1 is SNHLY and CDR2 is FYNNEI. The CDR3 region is CASRRGTEAFF. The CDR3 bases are TGTGCCAGCAGGCGAGGGACTGAAGCTTTCTTT.

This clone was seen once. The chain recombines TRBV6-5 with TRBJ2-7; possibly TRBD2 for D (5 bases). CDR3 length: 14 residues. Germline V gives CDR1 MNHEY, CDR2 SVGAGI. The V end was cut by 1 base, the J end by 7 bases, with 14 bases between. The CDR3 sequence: CASSYLSKPGEQYF. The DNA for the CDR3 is TGTGCCAGCAGTTACTTGTCCAAACCGGGGGAGCAGTACTTC.

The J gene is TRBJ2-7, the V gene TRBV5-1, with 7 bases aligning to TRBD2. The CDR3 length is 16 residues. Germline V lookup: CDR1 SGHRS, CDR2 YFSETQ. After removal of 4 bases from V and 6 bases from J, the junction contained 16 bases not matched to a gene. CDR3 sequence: CASSPAEAGRVPEQYF. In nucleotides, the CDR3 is TGCGCCAGCAGCCCTGCTGAGGCAGGGAGGGTCCCCGAGCAGTACTTC.

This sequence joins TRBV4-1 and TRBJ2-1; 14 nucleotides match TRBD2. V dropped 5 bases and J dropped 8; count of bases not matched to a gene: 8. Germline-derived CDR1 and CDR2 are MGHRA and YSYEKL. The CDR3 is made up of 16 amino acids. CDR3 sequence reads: CASSETGLAGGYEQFF. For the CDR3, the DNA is TGCGCCAGCAGCGAGACCGGACTAGCGGGGGGATATGAGCAGTTCTTC.

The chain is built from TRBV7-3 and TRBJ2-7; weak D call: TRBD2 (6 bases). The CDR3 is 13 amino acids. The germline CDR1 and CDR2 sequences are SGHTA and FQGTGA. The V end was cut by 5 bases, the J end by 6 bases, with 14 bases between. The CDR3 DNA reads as TGTGCCAGCAGCCTGGGTGGGGGAGGCGAGCAGTACTTC. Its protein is CASSLGGGGEQYF.

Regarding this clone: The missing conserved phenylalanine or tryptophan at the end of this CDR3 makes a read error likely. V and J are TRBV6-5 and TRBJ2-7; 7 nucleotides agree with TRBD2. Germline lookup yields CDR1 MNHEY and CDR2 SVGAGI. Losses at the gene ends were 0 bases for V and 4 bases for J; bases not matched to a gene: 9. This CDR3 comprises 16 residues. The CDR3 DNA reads TGTGCCAGCAGTTACTCGGGGCTCGGGAGGAGGTACGAGCAGTACCTC. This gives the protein CASSYSGLGRRYEQYL.

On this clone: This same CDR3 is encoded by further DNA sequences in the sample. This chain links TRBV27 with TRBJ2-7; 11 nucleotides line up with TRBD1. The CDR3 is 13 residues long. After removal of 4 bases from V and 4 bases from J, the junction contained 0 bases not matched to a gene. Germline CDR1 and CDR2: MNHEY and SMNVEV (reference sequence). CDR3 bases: TGTGCCAGCAGTTGGGACAGGGGGTACGAGCAGTACTTC. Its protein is CASSWDRGYEQYF.

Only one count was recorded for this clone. The CDR3 DNA sequence: TGTGCTAGTGGTTTGGTAAATTTCGGACAGGGCCCCTATGGCTACACCTTC. The encoded protein is CASGLVNFGQGPYGYTF. The chain is built from TRBV12-5 and TRBJ1-2, with TRBD1 matching over 8 bases. Germline V gives CDR1 LGHNT, CDR2 FRNRAP. The length of the CDR3 is 17 residues. Germline trimming cut 0 bases from V and 4 bases from J; bases unmatched to any gene: 10.

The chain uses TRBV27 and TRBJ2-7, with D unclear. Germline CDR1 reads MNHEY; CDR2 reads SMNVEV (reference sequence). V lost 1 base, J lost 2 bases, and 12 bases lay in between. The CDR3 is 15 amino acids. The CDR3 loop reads CASSLFRHSTYEQYF. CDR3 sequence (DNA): TGTGCCAGCAGTTTATTTAGGCACAGCACCTACGAGCAGTACTTC.

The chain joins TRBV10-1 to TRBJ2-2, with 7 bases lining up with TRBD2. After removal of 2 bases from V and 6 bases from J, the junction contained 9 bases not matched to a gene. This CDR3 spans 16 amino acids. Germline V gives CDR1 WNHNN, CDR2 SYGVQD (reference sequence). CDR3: CASSEAGARGAGELFF. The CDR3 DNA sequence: TGCGCCAGCAGTGAGGCCGGGGCTCGGGGGGCCGGGGAGCTGTTTTTT.

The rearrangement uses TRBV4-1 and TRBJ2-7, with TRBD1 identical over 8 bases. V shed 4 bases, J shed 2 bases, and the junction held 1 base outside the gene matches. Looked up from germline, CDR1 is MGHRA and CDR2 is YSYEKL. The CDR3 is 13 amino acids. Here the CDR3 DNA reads TGCGCCAGCAGCCCGGGACAGGCCTACGAGCAGTACTTC. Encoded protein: CASSPGQAYEQYF.

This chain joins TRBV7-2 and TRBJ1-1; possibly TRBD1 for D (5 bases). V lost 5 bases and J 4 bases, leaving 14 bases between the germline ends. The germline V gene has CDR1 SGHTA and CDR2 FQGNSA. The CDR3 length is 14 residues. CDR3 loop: CASSNRPGLTEAFF. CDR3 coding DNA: TGTGCCAGCAGCAACAGGCCGGGACTCACTGAAGCTTTCTTT. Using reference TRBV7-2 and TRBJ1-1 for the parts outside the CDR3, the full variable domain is GAGVSQSPSNKVTEKGKDVELRCDPISGHTALYWYRQSLGQGLEFLIYFQGNSAPDKSGLPSDRFSAERTGGSVSTLTIQRTQQEDSAVYLCASSNRPGLTEAFFGQGTRLTVV.

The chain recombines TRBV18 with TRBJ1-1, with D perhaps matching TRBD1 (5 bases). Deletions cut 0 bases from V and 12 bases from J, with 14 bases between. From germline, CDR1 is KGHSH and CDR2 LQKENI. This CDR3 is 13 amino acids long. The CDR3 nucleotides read TGTGCCAGCTCACCACCTGGGGGGGGATGGACTTTCTTT. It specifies CASSPPGGGWTFF. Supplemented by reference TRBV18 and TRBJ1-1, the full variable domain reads NAGVMQNPRHLVRRRGQEARLRCSPMKGHSHVYWYRQLPEEGLKFMVYLQKENIIDESGMPKERFSAEFPKEGPSILRIQQVVRGDSAAYFCASSPPGGGWTFFGQGTRLTVV.

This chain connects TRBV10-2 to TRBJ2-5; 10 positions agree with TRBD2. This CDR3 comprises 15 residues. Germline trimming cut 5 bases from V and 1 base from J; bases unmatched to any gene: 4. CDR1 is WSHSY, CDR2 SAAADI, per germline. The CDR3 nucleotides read TGCGCCAGCAGTCGGACTAGCGGAACCCAAGAGACCCAGTACTTC. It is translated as CASSRTSGTQETQYF.